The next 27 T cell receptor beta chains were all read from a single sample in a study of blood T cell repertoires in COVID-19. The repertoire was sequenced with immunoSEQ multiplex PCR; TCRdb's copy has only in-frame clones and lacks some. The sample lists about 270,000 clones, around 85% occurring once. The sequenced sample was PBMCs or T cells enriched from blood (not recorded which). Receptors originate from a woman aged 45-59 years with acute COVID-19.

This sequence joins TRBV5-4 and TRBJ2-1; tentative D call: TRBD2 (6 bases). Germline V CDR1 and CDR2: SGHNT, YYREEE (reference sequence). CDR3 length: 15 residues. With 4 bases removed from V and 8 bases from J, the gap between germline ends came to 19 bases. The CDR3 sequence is CASSLRLVGRDEQFF. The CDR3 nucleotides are TGTGCCAGCAGCCTAAGACTAGTGGGTCGCGATGAGCAGTTCTTC.

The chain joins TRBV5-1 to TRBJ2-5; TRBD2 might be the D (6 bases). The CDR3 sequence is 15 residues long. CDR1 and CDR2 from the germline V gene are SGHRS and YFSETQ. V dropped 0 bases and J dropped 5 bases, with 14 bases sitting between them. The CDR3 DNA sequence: TGCGCCAGCAGCTTGGATCCGGGACTCTGGGAGACCCAGTACTTC. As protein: CASSLDPGLWETQYF.

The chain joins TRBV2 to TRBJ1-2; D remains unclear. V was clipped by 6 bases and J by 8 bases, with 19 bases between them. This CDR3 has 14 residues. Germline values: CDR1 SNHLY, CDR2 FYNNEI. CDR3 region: CASREVGGLSGYTF. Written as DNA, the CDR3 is TGTGCCAGCAGGGAGGTAGGAGGACTCTCGGGCTACACCTTC.

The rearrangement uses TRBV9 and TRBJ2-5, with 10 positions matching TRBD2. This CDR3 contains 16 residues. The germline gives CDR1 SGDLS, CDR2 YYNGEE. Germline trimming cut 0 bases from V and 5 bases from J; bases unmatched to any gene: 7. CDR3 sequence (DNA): TGTGCCAGCAGCGTAGCAGCGGGGGGGAGGGAGGAGACCCAGTACTTC. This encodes CASSVAAGGREETQYF.

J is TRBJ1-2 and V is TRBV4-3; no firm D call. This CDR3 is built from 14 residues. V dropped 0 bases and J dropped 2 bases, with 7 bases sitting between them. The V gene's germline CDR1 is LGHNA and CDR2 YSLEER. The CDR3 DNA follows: TGCGCCAGCAGCCAAGACAGCGAAAACTATGGCTACACCTTC. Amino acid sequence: CASSQDSENYGYTF.

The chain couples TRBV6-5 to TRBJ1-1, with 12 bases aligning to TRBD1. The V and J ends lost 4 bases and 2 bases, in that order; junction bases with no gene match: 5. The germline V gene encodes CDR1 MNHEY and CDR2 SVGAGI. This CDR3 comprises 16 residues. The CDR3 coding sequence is TGTGCCAGCAGTTTGGGGACAGGGGGCTTTAACACTGAAGCTTTCTTT. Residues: CASSLGTGGFNTEAFF.

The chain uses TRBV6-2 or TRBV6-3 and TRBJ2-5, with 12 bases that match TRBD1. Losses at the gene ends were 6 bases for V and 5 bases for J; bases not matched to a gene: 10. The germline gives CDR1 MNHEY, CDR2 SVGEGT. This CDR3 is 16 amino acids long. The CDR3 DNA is TGTGCCAGCAGCCCTAACCCCGGGACAGGGGGCGAGACCCAGTACTTC. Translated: CASSPNPGTGGETQYF.

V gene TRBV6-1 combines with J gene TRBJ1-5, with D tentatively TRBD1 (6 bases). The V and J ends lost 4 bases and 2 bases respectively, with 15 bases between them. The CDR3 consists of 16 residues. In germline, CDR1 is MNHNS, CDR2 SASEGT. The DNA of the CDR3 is TGTGCCAGCAGTGTGGTACAGGGCTGGGGCAATCAGCCCCAGCATTTT. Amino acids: CASSVVQGWGNQPQHF.

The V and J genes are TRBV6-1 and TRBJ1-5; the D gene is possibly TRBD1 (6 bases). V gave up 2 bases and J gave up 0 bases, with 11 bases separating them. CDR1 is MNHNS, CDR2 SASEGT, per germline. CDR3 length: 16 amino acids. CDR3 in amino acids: CASSELWTASNQPQHF. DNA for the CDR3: TGTGCCAGCAGTGAACTATGGACAGCTAGCAATCAGCCCCAGCATTTT.

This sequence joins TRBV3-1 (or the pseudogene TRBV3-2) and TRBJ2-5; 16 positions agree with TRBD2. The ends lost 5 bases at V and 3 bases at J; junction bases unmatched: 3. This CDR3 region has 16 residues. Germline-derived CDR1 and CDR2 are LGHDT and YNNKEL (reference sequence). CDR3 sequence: CASSGTSGGAEETQYF. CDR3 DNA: TGTGCCAGCAGCGGGACTAGCGGGGGGGCCGAAGAGACCCAGTACTTC.

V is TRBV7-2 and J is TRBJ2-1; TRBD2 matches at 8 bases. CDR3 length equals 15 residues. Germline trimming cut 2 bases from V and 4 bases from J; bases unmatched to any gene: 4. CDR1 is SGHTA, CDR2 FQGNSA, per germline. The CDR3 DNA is TGTGCCAGCAGCTTAACCGGGACTAGTTACAATGAGCAGTTCTTC. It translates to CASSLTGTSYNEQFF.

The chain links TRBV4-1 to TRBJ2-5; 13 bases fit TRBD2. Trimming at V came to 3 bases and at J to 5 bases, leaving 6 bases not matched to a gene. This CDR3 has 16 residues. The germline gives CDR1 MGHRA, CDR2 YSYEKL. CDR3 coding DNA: TGCGCCAGCAGCCATGCCACTAGCGGGGGGGGCGAGACCCAGTACTTC. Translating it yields CASSHATSGGGETQYF.

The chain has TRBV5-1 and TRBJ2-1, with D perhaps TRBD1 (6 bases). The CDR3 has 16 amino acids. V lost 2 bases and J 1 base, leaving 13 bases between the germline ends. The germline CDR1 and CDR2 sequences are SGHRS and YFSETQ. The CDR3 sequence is CASSLGQGWSYNEQFF. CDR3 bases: TGCGCCAGCAGCTTAGGCCAGGGGTGGTCCTACAATGAGCAGTTCTTC.

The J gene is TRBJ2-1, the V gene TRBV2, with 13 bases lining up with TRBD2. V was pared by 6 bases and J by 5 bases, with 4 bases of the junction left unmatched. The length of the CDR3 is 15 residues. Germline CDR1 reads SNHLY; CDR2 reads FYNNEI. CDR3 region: CASRRTSGGNNEQFF. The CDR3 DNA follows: TGTGCCAGCAGAAGGACTAGCGGGGGAAACAATGAGCAGTTCTTC.

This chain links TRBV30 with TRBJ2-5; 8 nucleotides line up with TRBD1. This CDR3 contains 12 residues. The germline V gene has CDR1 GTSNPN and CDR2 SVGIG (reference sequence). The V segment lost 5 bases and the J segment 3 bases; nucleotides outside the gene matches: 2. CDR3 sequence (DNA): TGTGCCTGGGGACAGGGCAAAGAGACCCAGTACTTC. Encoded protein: CAWGQGKETQYF.

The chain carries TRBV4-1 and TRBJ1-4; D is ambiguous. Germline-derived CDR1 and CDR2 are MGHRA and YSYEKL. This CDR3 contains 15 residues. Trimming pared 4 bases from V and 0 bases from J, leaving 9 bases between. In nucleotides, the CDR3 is TGCGCCAGCAGCCTCCACAGCTCAACTAATGAAAAACTGTTTTTT. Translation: CASSLHSSTNEKLFF.

CDR3 sequence: CASSSTGGGTYNEQFF. The CDR3 bases are TGTGCCAGCAGCTCGACCGGAGGGGGCACCTACAATGAGCAGTTCTTC. The rearrangement joins TRBV14 to TRBJ2-1; a weak D match, TRBD1 (7 bases). The V and J ends lost 5 bases and 2 bases respectively, with 16 bases between them. Germline CDR1 reads SGHDN; CDR2 reads FVKESK. The CDR3 runs to 16 residues.

The CDR3 nucleotides read TGTGCCAGCAGCTTGGGAGCCCTCGACACCTATGGCTACACCTTC. Translation gives CASSLGALDTYGYTF. The rearrangement uses TRBV5-4 and TRBJ1-2; no clear D. Between the trimmed V and J ends, which lost 0 bases and 4 bases, there was a span of 13 bases. CDR1 SGHNT and CDR2 YYREEE come from the germline V gene (reference sequence). CDR3 size: 15 residues.

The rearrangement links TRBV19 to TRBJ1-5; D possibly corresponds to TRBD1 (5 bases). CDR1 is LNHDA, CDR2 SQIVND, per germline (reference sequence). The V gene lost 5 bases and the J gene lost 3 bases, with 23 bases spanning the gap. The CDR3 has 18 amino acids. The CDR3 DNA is TGTGCCAGTAGTGGCGGGGCATTGGCGGCGGGATTCAATCAGCCCCAGCATTTT. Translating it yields CASSGGALAAGFNQPQHF.

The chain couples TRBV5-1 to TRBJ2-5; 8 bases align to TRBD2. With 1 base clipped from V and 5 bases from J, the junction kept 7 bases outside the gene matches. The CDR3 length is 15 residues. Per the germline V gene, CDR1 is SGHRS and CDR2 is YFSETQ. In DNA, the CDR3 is TGCGCCAGCAGCTTGACTACGGGACTAGGGGAGACCCAGTACTTC. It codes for CASSLTTGLGETQYF.

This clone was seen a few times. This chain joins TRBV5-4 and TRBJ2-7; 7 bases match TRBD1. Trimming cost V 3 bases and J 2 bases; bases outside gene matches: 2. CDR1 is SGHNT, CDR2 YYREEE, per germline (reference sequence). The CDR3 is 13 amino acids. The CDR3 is CASSYDRAYEQYF. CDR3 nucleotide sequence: TGTGCCAGCAGCTATGACAGGGCCTACGAGCAGTACTTC.

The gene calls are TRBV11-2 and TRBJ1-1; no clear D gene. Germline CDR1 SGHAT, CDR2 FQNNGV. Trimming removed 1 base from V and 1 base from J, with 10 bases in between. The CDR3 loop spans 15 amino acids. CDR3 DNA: TGTGCCAGCAGCTTAGGATGGAGTGGGAACACTGAAGCTTTCTTT. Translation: CASSLGWSGNTEAFF.

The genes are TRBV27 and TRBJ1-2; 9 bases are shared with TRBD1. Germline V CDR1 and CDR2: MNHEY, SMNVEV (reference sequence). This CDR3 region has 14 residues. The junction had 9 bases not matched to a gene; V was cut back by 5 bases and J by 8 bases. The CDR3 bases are TGTGCCAGCAGTCCCCGGGACAGGGTCGGAGGCTACACCTTC. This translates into CASSPRDRVGGYTF.

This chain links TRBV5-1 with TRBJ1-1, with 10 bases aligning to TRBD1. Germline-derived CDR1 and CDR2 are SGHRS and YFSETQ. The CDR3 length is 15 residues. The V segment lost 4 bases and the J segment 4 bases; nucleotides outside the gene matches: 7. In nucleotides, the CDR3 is TGCGCCAGCAGCGGTGTGGGGACAGGGGCCACTGAAGCTTTCTTT. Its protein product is CASSGVGTGATEAFF.

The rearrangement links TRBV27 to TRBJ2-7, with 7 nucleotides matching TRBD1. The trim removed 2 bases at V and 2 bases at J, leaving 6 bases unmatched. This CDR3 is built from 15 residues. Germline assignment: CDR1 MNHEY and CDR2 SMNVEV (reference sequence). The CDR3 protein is CASSLQGTETYEQYF. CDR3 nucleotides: TGTGCCAGCAGTTTACAGGGGACAGAGACCTACGAGCAGTACTTC.

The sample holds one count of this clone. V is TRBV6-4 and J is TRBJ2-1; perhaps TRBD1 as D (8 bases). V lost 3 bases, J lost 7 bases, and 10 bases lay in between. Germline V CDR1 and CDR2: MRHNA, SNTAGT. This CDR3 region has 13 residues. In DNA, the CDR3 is TGTGCCAGCAGTGAACAGGGGGGGAATGAGCAGTTCTTC. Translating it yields CASSEQGGNEQFF.

The CDR3 nucleotides read TGTGCCAGCTCACCGGCCGGACAGAATAGCAATCAGCCCCAGCATTTT. Amino acid sequence: CASSPAGQNSNQPQHF. The chain joins TRBV18 to TRBJ1-5, with D maybe TRBD1 (6 bases). V was pared by 3 bases and J by 0 bases, with 12 bases between. The CDR3 is made up of 16 amino acids. Germline V CDR1 and CDR2: KGHSH, LQKENI.